This TCR beta chain was captured by sequencing in a study of shared clonotypes between healthy human individuals. Turning to the study itself: Plates per donor: three CD4 naive, three CD4 memory, two CD8 naive, one CD8 memory.

CDR3 length equals 15 residues. TCRdb keeps only in-frame clones here, not all; method: immunoSEQ multiplex PCR. The sample lists about 990,000 clones, 75% to 80% occurring once. The clonotype was recovered from a man aged 18 to 29 in good health. Some clones in this sample may be carry-over from other donors' samples. Material for sequencing was memory CD4+ T cells from PBMCs. The subset: CD45RA-negative fraction. This chain links TRBV12-2 with TRBJ2-3; TRBD2 is taken as the D call from the table, unchecked against the DNA. TRBV12-2 is a pseudogene segment. CDR3 nucleotides: TGTGCAAGTCGAACATCTAGCGGGAGGGCGAATACGCAGTATTTT. Translation: CASRTSSGRANTQYF.